These 6 T cell receptor beta chains originate from one sample sequenced in a study of cytomegalovirus exposure and HLA in healthy donors. 13 Jbeta primers and 60 Vbeta primers were used for the PCR. Clones were read by immunoSEQ multiplex PCR, and TCRdb kept only the in-frame ones, dropping some. The sample lists about 140,000 clones, approximately 78% occurring once. Sample: PBMCs. These receptors originate from a woman aged 45-65 years in good health and CMV-seropositive.

This clone has only a few counts. V and J are TRBV28 and TRBJ1-5, with 9 bases identical to TRBD1. This CDR3 is 14 amino acids long. Germline-derived CDR1 and CDR2 are MDHEN and SYDVKM. J gave up 1 base and V 10 bases, and 5 bases lay outside the gene matches. The CDR3 region is CATRTGESNQPQHF. CDR3 nucleotides: TGTGCCACCCGGACAGGGGAAAGCAATCAGCCCCAGCATTTT. Filled out from reference TRBV28 and TRBJ1-5, the complete variable domain reads DVKVTQSSRYLVKRTGEKVFLECVQDMDHENMFWYRQDPGLGLRLIYFSYDVKMKEKGDIPEGYSVSREKKERFSLILESASTNQTSMYLCATRTGESNQPQHFGDGTRLSIL.

The chain joins TRBV7-8 to TRBJ2-1; D possibly corresponds to TRBD1 (6 bases). Trimming left V 1 base short and J 4 bases short, with 14 bases between. Germline CDR1 is SGHVS and CDR2 is FQNEAQ. The CDR3 is 16 amino acids. The CDR3 region has the DNA TGTGCCAGCAGCTTAGGTCGCAGGGGAAGGTACAATGAGCAGTTCTTC. Amino acids: CASSLGRRGRYNEQFF.

This clone has only one observation. The chain couples TRBV5-1 to TRBJ2-5; 11 nucleotides align to TRBD1. Germline CDR1 is SGHRS and CDR2 is YFSETQ. Trimming at V came to 3 bases and at J to 5 bases, leaving 9 bases not matched to a gene. The CDR3 consists of 16 residues. The CDR3, as DNA: TGCGCCAGCAGCTCCGGGACAGGGGGGTATTATGAGACCCAGTACTTC. Its translation is CASSSGTGGYYETQYF.

This clone was detected once. The chain has TRBV7-2 and TRBJ2-3; TRBD2 agrees at 14 bases. The CDR3 is 19 residues long. Trimming removed 5 bases from V and 0 bases from J; junction bases left unmatched: 10. The germline V gene encodes CDR1 SGHTA and CDR2 FQGNSA. The chain's CDR3 is CASSRIGTSGGTSTDTQYF. DNA for the CDR3: TGTGCCAGCAGCCGCATCGGGACTAGCGGGGGCACTAGCACAGATACGCAGTATTTT.

The V call is TRBV5-6, the J call TRBJ1-6; weak D call: TRBD1 (6 bases). The germline CDR1 and CDR2 sequences are SGHDT and YYEEEE. V lost 0 bases, J lost 7 bases, and 11 bases lay in between. The CDR3 is made up of 15 amino acids. The CDR3 bases are TGTGCCAGCAGCTTGGGAAAGACAGGAAATTCACCCCTCCACTTT. It specifies CASSLGKTGNSPLHF. Full variable domain (remainder filled in from reference TRBV5-6 and TRBJ1-6): DAGVTQSPTHLIKTRGQQVTLRCSPKSGHDTVSWYQQALGQGPQFIFQYYEEEERQRGNFPDRFSGHQFPNYSSELNVNALLLGDSALYLCASSLGKTGNSPLHFGNGTRLTVT.

This clone was seen a single time. CDR3 nucleotide sequence: TGTGCCAGCAGGGAATACAGGGGGGAGACCTACGAGCAGTACTTC. Translated, it gives CASREYRGETYEQYF. This rearrangement joins TRBV2 to TRBJ2-7, with 8 bases fitting TRBD1. CDR1 and CDR2 (germline): SNHLY, FYNNEI. V was pared by 6 bases and J by 2 bases, with 9 bases of the junction left unmatched. The CDR3 has 15 amino acids.